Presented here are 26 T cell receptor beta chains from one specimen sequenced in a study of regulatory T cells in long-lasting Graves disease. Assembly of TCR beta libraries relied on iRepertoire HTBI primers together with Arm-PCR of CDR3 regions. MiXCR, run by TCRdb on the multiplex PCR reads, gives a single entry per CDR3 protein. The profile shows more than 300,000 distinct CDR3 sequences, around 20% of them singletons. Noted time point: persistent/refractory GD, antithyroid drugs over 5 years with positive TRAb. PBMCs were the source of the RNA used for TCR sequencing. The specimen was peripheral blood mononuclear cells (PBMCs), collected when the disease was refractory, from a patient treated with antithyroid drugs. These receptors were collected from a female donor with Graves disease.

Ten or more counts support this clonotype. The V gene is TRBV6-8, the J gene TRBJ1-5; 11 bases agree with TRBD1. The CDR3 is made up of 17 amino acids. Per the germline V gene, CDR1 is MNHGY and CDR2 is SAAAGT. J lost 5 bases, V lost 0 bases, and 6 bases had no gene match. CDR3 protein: CASSYSWDRGTHQPQHF. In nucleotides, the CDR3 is TGTGCCAGCAGTTACTCCTGGGACAGGGGGACCCATCAGCCCCAGCATTTT.

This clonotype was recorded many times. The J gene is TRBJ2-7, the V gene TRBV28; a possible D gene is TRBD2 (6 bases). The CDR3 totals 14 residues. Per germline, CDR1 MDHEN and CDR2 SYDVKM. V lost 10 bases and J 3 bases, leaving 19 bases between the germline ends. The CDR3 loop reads CATLGPPDYYEQYF. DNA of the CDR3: TGTGCCACCCTGGGCCCCCCGGACTACTACGAGCAGTACTTC. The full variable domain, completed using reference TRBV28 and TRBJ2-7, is DVKVTQSSRYLVKRTGEKVFLECVQDMDHENMFWYRQDPGLGLRLIYFSYDVKMKEKGDIPEGYSVSREKKERFSLILESASTNQTSMYLCATLGPPDYYEQYFGPGTRLTVT.

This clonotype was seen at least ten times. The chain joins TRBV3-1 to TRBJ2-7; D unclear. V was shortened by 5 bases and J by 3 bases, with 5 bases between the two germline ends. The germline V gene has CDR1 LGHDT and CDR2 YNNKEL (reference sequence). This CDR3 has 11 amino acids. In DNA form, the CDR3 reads TGTGCCAGCAGCATGGGCTACGAGCAGTACTTC. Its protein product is CASSMGYEQYF.

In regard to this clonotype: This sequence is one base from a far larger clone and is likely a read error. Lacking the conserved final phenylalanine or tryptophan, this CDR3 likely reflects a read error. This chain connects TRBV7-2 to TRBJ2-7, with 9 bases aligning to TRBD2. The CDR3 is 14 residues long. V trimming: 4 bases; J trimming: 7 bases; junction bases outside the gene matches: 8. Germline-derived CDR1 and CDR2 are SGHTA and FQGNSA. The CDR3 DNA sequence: TGTGCCAGCAGCTCAAGCGGGAGGTGGTATGAGCAGTACTCC. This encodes CASSSSGRWYEQYS.

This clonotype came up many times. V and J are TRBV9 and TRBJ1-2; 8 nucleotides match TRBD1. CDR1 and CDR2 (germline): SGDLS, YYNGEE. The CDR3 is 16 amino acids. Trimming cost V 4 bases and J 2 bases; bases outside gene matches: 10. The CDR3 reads CASSPGAGGRNYGYTF. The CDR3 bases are TGTGCCAGCAGCCCGGGGGCAGGGGGCCGGAACTATGGCTACACCTTC.

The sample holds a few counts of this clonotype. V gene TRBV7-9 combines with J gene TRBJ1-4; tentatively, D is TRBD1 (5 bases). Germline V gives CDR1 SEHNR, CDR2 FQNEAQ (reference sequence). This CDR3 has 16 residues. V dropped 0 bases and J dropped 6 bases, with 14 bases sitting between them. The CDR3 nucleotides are TGTGCCAGCAGCTTAGCCACCGGGACGGCTCATGAAAAACTGTTTTTT. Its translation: CASSLATGTAHEKLFF.

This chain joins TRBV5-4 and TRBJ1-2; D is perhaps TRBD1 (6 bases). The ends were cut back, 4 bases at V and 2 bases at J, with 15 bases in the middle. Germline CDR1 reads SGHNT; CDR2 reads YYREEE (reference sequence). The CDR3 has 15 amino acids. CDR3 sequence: CASSPPRGENYGYTF. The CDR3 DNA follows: TGTGCCAGCAGCCCGCCCAGGGGCGAAAACTATGGCTACACCTTC.

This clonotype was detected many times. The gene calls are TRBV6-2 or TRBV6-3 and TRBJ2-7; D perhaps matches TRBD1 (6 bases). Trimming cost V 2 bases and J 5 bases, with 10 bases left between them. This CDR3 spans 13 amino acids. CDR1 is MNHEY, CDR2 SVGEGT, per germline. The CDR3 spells CASSYAGAHEQYF. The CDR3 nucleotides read TGTGCCAGCAGTTACGCAGGGGCCCACGAGCAGTACTTC.

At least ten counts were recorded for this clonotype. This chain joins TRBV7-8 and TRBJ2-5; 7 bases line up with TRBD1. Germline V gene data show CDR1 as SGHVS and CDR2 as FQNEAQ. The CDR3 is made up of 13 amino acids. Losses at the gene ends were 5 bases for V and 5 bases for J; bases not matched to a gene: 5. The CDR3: CASSTGVVETQYF. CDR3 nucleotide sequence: TGTGCCAGCAGCACAGGGGTAGTGGAGACCCAGTACTTC.

For the CDR3, the DNA is TGCGCCAGCAGCCAGATCCTGGGACAGGGCGAAGAGACCCAGTACTTC. Encoded protein: CASSQILGQGEETQYF. J is TRBJ2-5 and V is TRBV4-1, with 9 positions matching TRBD1. Germline V CDR1 and CDR2: MGHRA, YSYEKL. This CDR3 region has 16 residues. J gave up 3 bases and V 3 bases, and 8 bases lay outside the gene matches.

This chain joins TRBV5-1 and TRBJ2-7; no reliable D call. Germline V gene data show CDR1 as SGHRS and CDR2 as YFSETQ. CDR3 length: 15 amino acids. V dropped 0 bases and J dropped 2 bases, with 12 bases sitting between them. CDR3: CASSLGPFGPYEQYF. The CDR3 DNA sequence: TGCGCCAGCAGCTTGGGGCCCTTTGGGCCCTACGAGCAGTACTTC.

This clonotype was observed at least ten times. The DNA of the CDR3 is TGTGCCAGCAGTAGGACAGCGGCTGCCTACGAGCAGTACTTC. Amino acids: CASSRTAAAYEQYF. V gene TRBV7-2 combines with J gene TRBJ2-7; D is perhaps TRBD1 (6 bases). V dropped 6 bases and J dropped 2 bases, with 14 bases sitting between them. This CDR3 has 14 amino acids. Germline CDR1 reads SGHTA; CDR2 reads FQGNSA.

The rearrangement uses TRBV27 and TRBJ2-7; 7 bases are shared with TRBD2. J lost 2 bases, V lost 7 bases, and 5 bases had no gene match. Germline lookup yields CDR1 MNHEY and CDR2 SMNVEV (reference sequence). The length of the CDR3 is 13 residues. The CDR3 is CASTKGTTYEQYF. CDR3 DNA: TGTGCCAGCACGAAGGGGACTACCTACGAGCAGTACTTC.

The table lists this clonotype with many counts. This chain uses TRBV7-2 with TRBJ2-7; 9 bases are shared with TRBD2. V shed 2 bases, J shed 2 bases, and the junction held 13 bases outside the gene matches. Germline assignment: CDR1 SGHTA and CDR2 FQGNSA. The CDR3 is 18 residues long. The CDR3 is CASSLMASGVGKTYEQYF. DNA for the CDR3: TGTGCCAGCAGCTTAATGGCTAGCGGGGTTGGGAAGACCTACGAGCAGTACTTC.

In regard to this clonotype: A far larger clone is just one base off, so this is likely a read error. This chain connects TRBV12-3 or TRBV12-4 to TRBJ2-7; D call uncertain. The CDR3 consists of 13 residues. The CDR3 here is CASSSTASYEQHF. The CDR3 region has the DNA TGTGCCAGCAGCTCAACGGCCTCCTACGAGCAGCACTTC.

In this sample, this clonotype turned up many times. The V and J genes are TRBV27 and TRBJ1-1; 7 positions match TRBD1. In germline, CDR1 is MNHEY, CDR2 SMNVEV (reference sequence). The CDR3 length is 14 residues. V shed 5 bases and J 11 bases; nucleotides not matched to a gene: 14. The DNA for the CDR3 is TGTGCCAGCAGTAGACAGGGAACGGGGCTGTGGGCTTTCTTT. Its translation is CASSRQGTGLWAFF.

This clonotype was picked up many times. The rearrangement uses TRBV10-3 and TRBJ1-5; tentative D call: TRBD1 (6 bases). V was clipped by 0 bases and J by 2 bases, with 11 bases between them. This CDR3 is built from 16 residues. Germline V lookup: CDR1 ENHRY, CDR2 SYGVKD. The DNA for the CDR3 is TGTGCCATCAGTGAGTCGGGGGGCAATCGCAATCAGCCCCAGCATTTT. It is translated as CAISESGGNRNQPQHF.

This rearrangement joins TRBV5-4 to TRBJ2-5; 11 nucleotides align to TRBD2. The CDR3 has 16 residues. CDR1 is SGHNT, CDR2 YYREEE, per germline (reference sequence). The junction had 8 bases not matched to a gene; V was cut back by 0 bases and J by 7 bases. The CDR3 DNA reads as TGTGCCAGCAGCTTGGGTCTAGCGGGGGGAACAAGGACCCAGTACTTC. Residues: CASSLGLAGGTRTQYF.

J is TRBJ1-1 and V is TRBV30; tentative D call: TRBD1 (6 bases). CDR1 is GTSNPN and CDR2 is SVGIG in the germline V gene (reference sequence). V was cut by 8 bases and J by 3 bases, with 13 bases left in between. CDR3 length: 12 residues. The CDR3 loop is CAVHQGYTEAFF. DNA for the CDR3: TGTGCCGTACACCAGGGGTACACTGAAGCTTTCTTT.

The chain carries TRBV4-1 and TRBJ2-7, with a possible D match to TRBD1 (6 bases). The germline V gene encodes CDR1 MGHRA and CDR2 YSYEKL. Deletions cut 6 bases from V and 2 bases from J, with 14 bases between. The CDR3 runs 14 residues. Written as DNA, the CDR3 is TGCGCCAGCAGATTCCGGGACACCACCTACGAGCAGTACTTC. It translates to CASRFRDTTYEQYF.

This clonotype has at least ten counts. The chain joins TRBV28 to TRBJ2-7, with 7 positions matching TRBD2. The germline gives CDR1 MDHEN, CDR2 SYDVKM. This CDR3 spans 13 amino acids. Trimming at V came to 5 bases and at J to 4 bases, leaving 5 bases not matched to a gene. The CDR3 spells CASSGWEGYEQYF. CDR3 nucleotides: TGTGCCAGCAGTGGTTGGGAGGGATACGAGCAGTACTTC.

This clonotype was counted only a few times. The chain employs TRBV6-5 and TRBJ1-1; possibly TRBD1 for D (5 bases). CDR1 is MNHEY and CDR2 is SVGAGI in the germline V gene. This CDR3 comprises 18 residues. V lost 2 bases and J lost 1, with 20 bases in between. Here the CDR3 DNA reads TGTGCCAGCAGTTACGCGAAATACCAACCTGGGGCGAACACTGAAGCTTTCTTT. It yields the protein CASSYAKYQPGANTEAFF.

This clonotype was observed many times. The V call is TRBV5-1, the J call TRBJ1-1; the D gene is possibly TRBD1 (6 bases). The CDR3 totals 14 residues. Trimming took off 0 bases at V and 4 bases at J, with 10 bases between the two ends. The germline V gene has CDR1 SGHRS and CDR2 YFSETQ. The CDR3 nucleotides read TGCGCCAGCAGCTTGGTACAGGGCGGCACTGAAGCTTTCTTT. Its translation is CASSLVQGGTEAFF.

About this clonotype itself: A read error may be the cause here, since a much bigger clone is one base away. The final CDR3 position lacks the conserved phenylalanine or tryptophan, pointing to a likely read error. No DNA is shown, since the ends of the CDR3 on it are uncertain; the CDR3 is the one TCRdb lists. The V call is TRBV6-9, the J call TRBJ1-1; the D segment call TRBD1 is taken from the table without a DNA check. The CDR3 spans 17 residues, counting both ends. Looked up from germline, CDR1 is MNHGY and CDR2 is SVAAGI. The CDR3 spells CASSSSGQGARNTEAFS.

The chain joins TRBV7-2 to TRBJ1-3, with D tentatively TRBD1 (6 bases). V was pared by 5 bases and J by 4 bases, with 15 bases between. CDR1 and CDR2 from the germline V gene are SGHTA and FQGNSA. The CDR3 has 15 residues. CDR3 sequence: CASSVRGGPGNTIYF. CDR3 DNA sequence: TGTGCCAGCAGCGTACGGGGGGGGCCCGGAAACACCATATATTTT.

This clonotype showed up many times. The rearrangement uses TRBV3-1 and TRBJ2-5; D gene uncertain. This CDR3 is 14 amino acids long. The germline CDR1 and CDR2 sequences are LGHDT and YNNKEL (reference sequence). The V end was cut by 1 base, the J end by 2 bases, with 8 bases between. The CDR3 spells CASSQVEEQETQYF. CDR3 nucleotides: TGTGCCAGCAGCCAAGTGGAAGAGCAAGAGACCCAGTACTTC.